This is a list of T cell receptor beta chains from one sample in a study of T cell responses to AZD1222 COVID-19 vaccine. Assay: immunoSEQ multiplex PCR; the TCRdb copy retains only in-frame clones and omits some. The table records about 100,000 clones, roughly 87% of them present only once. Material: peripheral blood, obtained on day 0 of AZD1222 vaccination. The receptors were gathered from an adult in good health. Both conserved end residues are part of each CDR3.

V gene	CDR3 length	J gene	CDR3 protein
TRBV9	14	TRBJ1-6	CASSAGGDYSPLHF
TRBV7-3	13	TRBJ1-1	CASSSGMNTEAFF
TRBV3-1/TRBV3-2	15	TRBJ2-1	CASSQDRLAGGPQFF
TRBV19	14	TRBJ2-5	CASSIDGSIETQYF
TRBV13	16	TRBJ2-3	CASSQAGAGSTDTQYF
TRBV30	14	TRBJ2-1	CAWSGNPSLGEQFF
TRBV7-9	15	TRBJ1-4	CASSFATGENEKLFF
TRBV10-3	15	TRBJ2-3	CAISEGRQHTDTQYF
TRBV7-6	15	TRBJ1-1	CASSLIPQENTEAFF
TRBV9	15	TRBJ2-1	CASSVTTAAYNEQFF
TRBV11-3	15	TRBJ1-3	CASSLDSYSGNTIYF
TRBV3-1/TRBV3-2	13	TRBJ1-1	CASSQIQGAEAFF
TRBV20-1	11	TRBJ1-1	CSAQGQLEAFF
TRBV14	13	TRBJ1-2	CASSQLPTYGYTF
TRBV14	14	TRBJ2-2	CASSHYAATGELFF
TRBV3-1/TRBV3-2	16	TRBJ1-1	CASSQDFPPLNTEAFF
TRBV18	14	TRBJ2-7	CASSLGQTSYEQYF
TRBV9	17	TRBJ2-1	CASSVSLAGGPHNEQFF
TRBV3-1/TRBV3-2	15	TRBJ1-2	CASSQEGASVYGYTF
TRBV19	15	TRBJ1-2	CASSRDRDSNYGYTF
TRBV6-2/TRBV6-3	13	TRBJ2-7	CASSPQLYYEQYF
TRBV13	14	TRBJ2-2	CASSSDRDPGELFF
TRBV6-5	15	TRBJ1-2	CASRLTGTDLYGYTF
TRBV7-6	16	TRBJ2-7	CASSFGGGRSGYEQYF
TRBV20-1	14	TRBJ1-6	CSASDRGVNSPLHF
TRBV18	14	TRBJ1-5	CASSPFGQDQPQHF
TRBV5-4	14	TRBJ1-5	CASSLGGVGQPQHF
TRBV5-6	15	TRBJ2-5	CASSLAKGAGETQYF
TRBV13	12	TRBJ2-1	CASSRQYNEQFF
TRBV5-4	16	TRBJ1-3	CASSLGAPNSGNTIYF
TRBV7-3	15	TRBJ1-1	CASSLSAGPDTEAFF
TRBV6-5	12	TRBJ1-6	CASTRGNSPLHF
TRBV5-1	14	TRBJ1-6	CASSLAGYNSPLHF
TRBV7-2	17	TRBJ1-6	CASSPGRGSSYNSPLHF
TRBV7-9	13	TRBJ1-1	CASSRDRNTEAFF
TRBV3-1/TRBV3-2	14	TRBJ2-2	CASSHGRWGGELFF
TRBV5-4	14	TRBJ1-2	CASSVPGGNYGYTF
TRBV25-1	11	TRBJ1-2	CASSQGDGYTF
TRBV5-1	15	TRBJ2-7	CASSRGGTQSYEQYF
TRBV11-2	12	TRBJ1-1	CASSRQRVGAFF
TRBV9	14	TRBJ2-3	CASSAQDYTDTQYF
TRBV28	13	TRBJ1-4	CASSQYMGEKLFF
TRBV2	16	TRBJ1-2	CASSERNRGLNYGYTF
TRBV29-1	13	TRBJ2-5	CSVFQGAGETQYF
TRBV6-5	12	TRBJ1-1	CASSRRNTEAFF
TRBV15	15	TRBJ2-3	CATSRDDRGPDTQYF
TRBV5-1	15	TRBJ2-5	CASSVTSGLVETQYF
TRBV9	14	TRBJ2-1	CASSVNRGNNEQFF
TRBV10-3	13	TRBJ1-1	CAIKGTGGTEAFF
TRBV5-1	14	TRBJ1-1	CASSLGRLNTEAFF
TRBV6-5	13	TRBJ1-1	CAANPQENTEAFF
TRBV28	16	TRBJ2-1	CASNGRAGGWYNEQFF